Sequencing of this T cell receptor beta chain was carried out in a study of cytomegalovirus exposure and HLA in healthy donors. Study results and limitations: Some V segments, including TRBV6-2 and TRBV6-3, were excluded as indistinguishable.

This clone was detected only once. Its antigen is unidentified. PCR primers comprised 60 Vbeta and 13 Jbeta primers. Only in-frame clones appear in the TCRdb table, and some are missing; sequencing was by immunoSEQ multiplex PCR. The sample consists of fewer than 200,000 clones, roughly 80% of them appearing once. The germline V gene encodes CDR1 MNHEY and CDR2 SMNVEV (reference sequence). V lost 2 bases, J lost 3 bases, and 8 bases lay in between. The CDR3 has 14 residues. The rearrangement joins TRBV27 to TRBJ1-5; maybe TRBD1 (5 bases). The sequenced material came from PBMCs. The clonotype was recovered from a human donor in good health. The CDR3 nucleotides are TGTGCCAGCAGTTTAGAAGGGGACAATCAGCCCCAGCATTTT. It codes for CASSLEGDNQPQHF.